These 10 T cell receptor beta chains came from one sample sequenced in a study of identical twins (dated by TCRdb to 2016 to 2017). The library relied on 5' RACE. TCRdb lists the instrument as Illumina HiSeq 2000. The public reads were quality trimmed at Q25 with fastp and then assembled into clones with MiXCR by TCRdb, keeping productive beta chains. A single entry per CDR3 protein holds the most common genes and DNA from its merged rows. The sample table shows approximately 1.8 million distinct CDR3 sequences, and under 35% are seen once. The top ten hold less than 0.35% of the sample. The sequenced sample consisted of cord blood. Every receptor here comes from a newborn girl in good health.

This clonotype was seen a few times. In DNA form, the CDR3 reads TGTGCCAGCAGCCTAGATGACAGGGGTAGCAATCAGCCCCAGCATTTT. Protein product: CASSLDDRGSNQPQHF. This chain uses TRBV7-9 with TRBJ1-5, with 8 bases fitting TRBD1. The CDR3 spans 16 residues. Trimming took 5 bases from V and 0 from J; bases not matched to a gene: 6. Germline loops: CDR1 SEHNR, CDR2 FQNEAQ (reference sequence). Supplemented by reference TRBV7-9 and TRBJ1-5, the full variable domain reads DTGVSQNPRHKITKRGQNVTFRCDPISEHNRLYWYRQTLGQGPEFLTYFQNEAQLEKSRLLSDRFSAERPKGSFSTLEIQRTEQGDSAMYLCASSLDDRGSNQPQHFGDGTRLSIL.

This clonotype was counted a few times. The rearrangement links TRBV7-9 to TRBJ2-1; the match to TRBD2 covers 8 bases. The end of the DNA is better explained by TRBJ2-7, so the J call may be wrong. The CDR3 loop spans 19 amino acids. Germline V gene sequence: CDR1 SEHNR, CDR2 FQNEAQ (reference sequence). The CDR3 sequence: CASSGGVKGSGSYYNEQYF. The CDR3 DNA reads TGTGCCAGCAGCGGAGGGGTCAAAGGGAGCGGGAGTTACTACAATGAGCAGTACTTC.

CDR3 residues: CASRTGLAGRGETQYF. The CDR3 nucleotides read TGTGCCAGCAGGACCGGACTAGCGGGTCGAGGGGAGACCCAGTACTTC. The rearrangement joins TRBV12-3 or TRBV12-4 to TRBJ2-5, with 11 bases matching TRBD2. The CDR3 sequence is 16 residues long. V shed 6 bases and J 5 bases; nucleotides not matched to a gene: 11.

The DNA of the CDR3 is TGTGCCAGCAGTTTATCGATTCACAGGGGAGTAGCCAAAAACATTCAGTACTTC. Protein sequence: CASSLSIHRGVAKNIQYF. This chain links TRBV27 with TRBJ2-4, with TRBD1 matching 7 bases. The CDR3 is 18 amino acids. CDR1 is MNHEY, CDR2 SMNVEV, per germline (reference sequence). Trimming removed 0 bases from V and 0 bases from J; junction bases left unmatched: 8.

The CDR3 coding sequence is TGTGCCACAATCGGACAGCACACTTTATCTTTAGCCAAAAACATTCAGTACTTC. Its protein is CATIGQHTLSLAKNIQYF. V and J are TRBV24-1 and TRBJ2-4; possibly TRBD1 for D (6 bases). The germline V and J ends were trimmed by 10 bases and 0 bases, with 24 bases remaining between them. The CDR3 length is 18 residues. The germline CDR1 and CDR2 sequences are KGHDR and SFDVKD.

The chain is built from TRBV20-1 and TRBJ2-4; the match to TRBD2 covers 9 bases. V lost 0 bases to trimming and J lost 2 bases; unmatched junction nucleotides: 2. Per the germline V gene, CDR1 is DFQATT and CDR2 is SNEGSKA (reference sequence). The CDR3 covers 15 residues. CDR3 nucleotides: TGCAGTGCTAGAGAACTAGCGGGTCCCAAAAACATTCAGTACTTC. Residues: CSARELAGPKNIQYF.

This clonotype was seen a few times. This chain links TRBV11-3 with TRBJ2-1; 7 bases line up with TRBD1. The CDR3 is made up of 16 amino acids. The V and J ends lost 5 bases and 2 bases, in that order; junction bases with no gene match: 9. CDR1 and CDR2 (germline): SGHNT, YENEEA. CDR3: CASSPRTGKTYNEQFF. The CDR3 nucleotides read TGTGCCAGCAGCCCCCGGACAGGTAAAACCTACAATGAGCAGTTCTTC.

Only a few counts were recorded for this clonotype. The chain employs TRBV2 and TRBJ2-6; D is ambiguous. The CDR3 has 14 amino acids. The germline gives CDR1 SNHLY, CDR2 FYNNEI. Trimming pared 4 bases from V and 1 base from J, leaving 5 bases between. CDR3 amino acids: CASSGGSGANVLTF. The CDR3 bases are TGTGCCAGCAGTGGTGGATCTGGGGCCAACGTCCTGACTTTC.

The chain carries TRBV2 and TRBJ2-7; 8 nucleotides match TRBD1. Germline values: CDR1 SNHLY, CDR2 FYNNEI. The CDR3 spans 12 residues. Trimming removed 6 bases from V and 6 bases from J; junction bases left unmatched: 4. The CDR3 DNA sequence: TGTGCCAGCAGAGTTACAGGGGGCGAGCAGTACTTC. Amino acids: CASRVTGGEQYF.

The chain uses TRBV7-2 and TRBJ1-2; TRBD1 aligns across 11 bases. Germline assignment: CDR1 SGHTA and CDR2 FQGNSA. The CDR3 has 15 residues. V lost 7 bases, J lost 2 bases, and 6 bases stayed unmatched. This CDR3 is CASIPGQGGNYGYTF. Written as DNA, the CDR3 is TGTGCCAGCATACCGGGACAGGGGGGGAACTATGGCTACACCTTC.